Each of the 2 T cell receptor beta chains below was sequenced from the same sample in a study of vaccination and CD4 T cells after COVID-19. Cultured CD4+ T-cell DNA underwent Oncomine TCR Beta short-read sequencing. TCRdb recomputed calls from the PCR reads with MiXCR, one row per CDR3 protein. The table records over 14,000 distinct CDR3 sequences, 53% of them present only once. The treatment: approximately nine-day PBMC culture with coronavirus spike peptide pools or control peptides (ViraFEST assay). Which antigens these TCRs recognize remains unknown. Specimen: CD4+ T cells from blood, cultured in vitro. Every receptor here comes from a human donor who had recovered from COVID-19.

V is TRBV28 and J is TRBJ2-2; TRBD2 matches at 13 bases. The CDR3 loop spans 17 amino acids. J lost 5 bases, V lost 5 bases, and 8 bases had no gene match. Germline V CDR1 and CDR2: MDHEN, SYDVKM. The CDR3 loop is CASSRGLAGAFTGELFF. In DNA form, the CDR3 reads TGTGCCAGCAGTCGCGGACTAGCGGGAGCCTTTACCGGGGAGCTGTTTTTT.

The V and J genes are TRBV6-5 and TRBJ2-4; no reliable D call. Germline loops: CDR1 MNHEY, CDR2 SVGAGI. V was trimmed by 0 bases and J by 0 bases, leaving 9 bases between them. This CDR3 comprises 16 residues. CDR3 nucleotide sequence: TGTGCCAGCAGTTACTCCTTCTCGTTAGCCAAAAACATTCAGTACTTC. It encodes CASSYSFSLAKNIQYF.